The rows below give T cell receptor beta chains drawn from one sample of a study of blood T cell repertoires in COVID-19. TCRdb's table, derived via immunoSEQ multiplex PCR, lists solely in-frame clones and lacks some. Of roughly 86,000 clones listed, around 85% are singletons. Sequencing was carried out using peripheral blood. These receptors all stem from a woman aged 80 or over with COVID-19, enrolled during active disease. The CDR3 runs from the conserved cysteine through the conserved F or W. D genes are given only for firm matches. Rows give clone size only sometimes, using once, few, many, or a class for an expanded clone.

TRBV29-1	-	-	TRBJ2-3	TGCAGCGTTGGGCAGGTAGTGACAGATACGCAGTATTTT	CSVGQVVTDTQYF
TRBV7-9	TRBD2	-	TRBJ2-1	TGTGCCAGCAGCCCGACTAGCTCTGAGCAGTTCTTC	CASSPTSSEQFF
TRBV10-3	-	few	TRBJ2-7	TGTGCCATCAGTGAGGGAGCTACGTCCTACGAGCAGTACTTC	CAISEGATSYEQYF
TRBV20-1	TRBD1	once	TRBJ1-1	TGCAGTGCTAGTTTGCGACAGGGTGATCGTCGGAACACTGAAGCTTTCTTT	CSASLRQGDRRNTEAFF
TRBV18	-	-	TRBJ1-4	TGTGCCAGCTCACCACCTGGAGGTGCAACTAATGAAAAACTGTTTTTT	CASSPPGGATNEKLFF
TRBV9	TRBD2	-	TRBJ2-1	TGTGCCAGCAGCGGGAGACTAGCGGGTCCCGTGCCCAACAATGAGCAGTTCTTC	CASSGRLAGPVPNNEQFF
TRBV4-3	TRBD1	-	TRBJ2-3	TGCGCCAGCAGCCAAGCGGACAGGGGGCTCTCAGATACGCAGTATTTT	CASSQADRGLSDTQYF
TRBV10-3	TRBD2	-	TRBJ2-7	TGTGCCATCAGTGTTCTCCTAGCGGGGGGGCGTGAGCAGTACTTC	CAISVLLAGGREQYF
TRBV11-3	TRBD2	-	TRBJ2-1	TGTGCCAGCAGCTTAGTGTGGGGGGGTGAGCAGTTCTTC	CASSLVWGGEQFF
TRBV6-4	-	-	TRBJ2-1	TGTGCCAGCAGTGACGTGGCGGGCGAGCAGTTCTTC	CASSDVAGEQFF
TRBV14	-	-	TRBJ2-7	TGTGCCAGCAGCCAGAGCAGGGCTAACGAGCAGTACTTC	CASSQSRANEQYF
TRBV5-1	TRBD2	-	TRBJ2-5	TGCGCCAGCAGCTCCGGGACTAGCGGGAGAAAAGGAGAGACCCAGTACTTC	CASSSGTSGRKGETQYF
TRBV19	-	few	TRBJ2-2	TGTGCCAGTAGTATGCCCCGGGGTAGCGGAAACACCGGGGAGCTGTTTTTT	CASSMPRGSGNTGELFF
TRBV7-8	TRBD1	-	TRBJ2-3	TGTGCCAGCAGCTCAGGCAGACAGGGTGTCCCAGATACGCAGTATTTT	CASSSGRQGVPDTQYF
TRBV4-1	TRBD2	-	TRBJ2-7	TGCGCCAGCAGCCAAGATTACCGGACTAGCGGGAGGGCCAACTTCCCCTACGAGCAGTACTTC	CASSQDYRTSGRANFPYEQYF
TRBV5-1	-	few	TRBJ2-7	TGCGCCAGCAGCTTGCCCTCAGGGCCCTCCTACGAGCAGTACTTC	CASSLPSGPSYEQYF
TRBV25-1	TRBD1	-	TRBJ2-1	TGTGCCAGCAGAACTGACAGGGGACATGAGCAGTTCTTC	CASRTDRGHEQFF
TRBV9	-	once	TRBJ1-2	TGTGCCAGCAGCCCAGAGTCAGTGCTGAGGGGCTACACCTTC	CASSPESVLRGYTF
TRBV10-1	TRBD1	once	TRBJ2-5	TGCGCCAGCAGTCCAGACAGGGGACCCATACTCCAAGAGACCCAGTACTTC	CASSPDRGPILQETQYF
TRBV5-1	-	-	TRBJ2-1	TGCGCCAGCAGCCTGAGGGATGAGCAGTTCTTC	CASSLRDEQFF
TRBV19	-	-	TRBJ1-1	TGTGCCAGTAGTATAGCGAGAAACACTGAAGCTTTCTTT	CASSIARNTEAFF
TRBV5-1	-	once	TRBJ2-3	TGCGCCAGCAGCTTGTCTAGCACAGATACGCAGTATTTT	CASSLSSTDTQYF
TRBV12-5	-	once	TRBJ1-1	TGTGCTAGTGGCATTCACACTGAAGCTTTCTTT	CASGIHTEAFF
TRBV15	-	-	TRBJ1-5	TGTGCCACCAGCAGAGCTAACGCGGGGGGCAATCAGCCCCAGCATTTT	CATSRANAGGNQPQHF
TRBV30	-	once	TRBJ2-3	TGTGCCTGGGTCCCGGGACACCTCACAGATACGCAGTATTTT	CAWVPGHLTDTQYF
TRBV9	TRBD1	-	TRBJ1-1	TGTGCCAGCAGCCCAACAGGGGAGAACACTGAAGCTTTCTTT	CASSPTGENTEAFF
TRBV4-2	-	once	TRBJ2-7	TGTGCCAGCAGCCAAGATCGGGGAAAAACCTACGAGCAGTACTTC	CASSQDRGKTYEQYF
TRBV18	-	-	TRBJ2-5	TGTGCCAGCTCACCACCAGGGAGAGAGACCCAGTACTTC	CASSPPGRETQYF
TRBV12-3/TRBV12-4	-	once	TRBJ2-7	TGTGCCAGTCAGTTGGGACTTTCCTACGAGCAGTACTTC	CASQLGLSYEQYF
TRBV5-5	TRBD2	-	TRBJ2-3	TGTGCCAGCAGCTTGGGGGGACTAGCGGGCACAGATACGCAGTATTTT	CASSLGGLAGTDTQYF
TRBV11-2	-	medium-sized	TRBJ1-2	TGTGCCAGCAGCTTAGACGGAGTCTATGGCTACACCTTC	CASSLDGVYGYTF
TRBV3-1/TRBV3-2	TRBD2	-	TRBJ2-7	TGTGCCAGCCGGGCTAGCGGATCCTACGAGCAGTACTTC	CASRASGSYEQYF
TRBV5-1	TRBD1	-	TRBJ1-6	TGCGCCAGCAGCTCGACGGCCGGGACAGGAGGATCACCCCTCCACTTT	CASSSTAGTGGSPLHF
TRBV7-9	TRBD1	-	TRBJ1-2	TGTGCCAGCAGCTTAGGAGGGGGCCCGAACTATGGCTACACCTTC	CASSLGGGPNYGYTF
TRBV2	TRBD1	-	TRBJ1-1	TGTGCCAGCGGGACAGGGTGGACTGAAGCTTTCTTT	CASGTGWTEAFF
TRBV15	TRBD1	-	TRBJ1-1	TGTGCCACCCGACAGGGGAACACTGAAGCTTTCTTT	CATRQGNTEAFF
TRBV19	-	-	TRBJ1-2	TGTGCCAGTAGTATTGAGGGTTCCTATGGCTACACCTTC	CASSIEGSYGYTF
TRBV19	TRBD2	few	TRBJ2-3	TGTGCCAGAAAGAGGTCGGGGGCGGGAGGAGGTTGGGAGGAGCAGTATTTT	CARKRSGAGGGWEEQYF
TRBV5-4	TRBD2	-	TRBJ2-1	TGTGCCAGCAGCTTGAGCGGGGGCTACAATGAGCAGTTCTTC	CASSLSGGYNEQFF
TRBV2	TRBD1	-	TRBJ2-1	TGTGCCAGCAGCGACAGGGGTGCTGGGCAGTTCTTC	CASSDRGAGQFF
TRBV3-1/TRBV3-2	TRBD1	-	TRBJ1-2	TGTGCCAGCAGCCCAGGGGGGAGGATCTATGGCTACACCTTC	CASSPGGRIYGYTF
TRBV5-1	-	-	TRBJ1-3	TGCGCCAGCAGGCGGGACGGCATCTCGGGGGACACCATATATTTT	CASRRDGISGDTIYF
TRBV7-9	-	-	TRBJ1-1	TGTGCCAGCAGCCCGTCTGGTGCTAGCATCACTGAAGCTTTCTTT	CASSPSGASITEAFF
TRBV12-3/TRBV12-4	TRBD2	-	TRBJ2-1	TGTGCCAGCAGTGACCGACTAGCAGGGAAGTTCTTC	CASSDRLAGKFF
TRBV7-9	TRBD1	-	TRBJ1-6	TGTGCCAGCAGCCCCGGACAGGATAATTCACCCCTCCACTTT	CASSPGQDNSPLHF
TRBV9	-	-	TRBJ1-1	TGTGCCAGCAGCGTATTTCCCCTCACTGAAGCTTTCTTT	CASSVFPLTEAFF